Below, 17 T cell receptor beta chains from the same sample are listed, as sequenced in a study of T cells after yellow fever vaccination. TCRdb itself ran the 5' RACE reads through MiXCR, one entry per CDR3 protein. The table records about 130,000 distinct CDR3 sequences, over 8% of them present only once. Sequencing was performed on CD8+ T cells sorted from PBMCs, taken on the day of the yellow fever booster vaccination. These receptors were obtained from a man younger than 30 who received the YFV17D yellow fever vaccine.

V is TRBV2 and J is TRBJ2-7; TRBD2 aligns across 9 bases. V trimming: 10 bases; J trimming: 3 bases; junction bases outside the gene matches: 7. This CDR3 is built from 13 residues. CDR1 and CDR2 from the germline V gene are SNHLY and FYNNEI. CDR3 nucleotides: TGTGCCATCCTAGCGGGAAACGGCTACGAGCAGTACGTC. It specifies CAILAGNGYEQYV.

CDR3 nucleotide sequence: TGTGCCAGCAGCTATCGGGCAGGGGCGGACAATGAGCAGTTCTTC. Translation: CASSYRAGADNEQFF. The chain uses TRBV7-9 and TRBJ2-1; TRBD1 is a possible D gene (6 bases). Germline values: CDR1 SEHNR, CDR2 FQNEAQ (reference sequence). Trimming cost V 4 bases and J 5 bases, with 15 bases left between them. The CDR3 extends over 15 amino acids.

V gene TRBV12-3 or TRBV12-4 combines with J gene TRBJ1-5; TRBD1 aligns across 7 bases. The CDR3 runs 15 residues. The J segment lost 1 base and the V segment lost 2 bases, leaving 2 bases of the junction unmatched. The CDR3 DNA reads as TGTGCCAGCAGTTTAAGGGGGCAAAGCAATCAGCCCCAGCATTTT. Translating gives CASSLRGQSNQPQHF.

V and J are TRBV11-1 and TRBJ1-1; TRBD1 aligns across 7 bases. The ends lost 5 bases at V and 6 bases at J; junction bases unmatched: 9. The CDR3 has 14 amino acids. Germline V gene sequence: CDR1 SGHAT, CDR2 FQDESV (reference sequence). The DNA for the CDR3 is TGTGCCAGCAGCGGGGGGACAGTCATGCCTGAAGCTTTCTTT. It yields the protein CASSGGTVMPEAFF.

CDR3 in amino acids: CASKPTGRIRYEQYF. The CDR3 DNA reads TGTGCCAGCAAACCGACGGGACGGATTAGGTACGAGCAGTACTTC. The J gene is TRBJ2-7, the V gene TRBV2, with D possibly called TRBD1 or TRBD2 (5 bases each). Trimming pared 7 bases from V and 4 bases from J, leaving 20 bases between. Germline V gene data show CDR1 as SNHLY and CDR2 as FYNNEI. The CDR3 spans 15 residues.

V and J are TRBV12-3 or TRBV12-4 and TRBJ2-1; D possibly corresponds to TRBD1 (5 bases). The CDR3 loop spans 13 amino acids. V lost 3 bases, J lost 7 bases, and 10 bases lay in between. The DNA of the CDR3 is TGTGCCAGCAGTTTTGCAGGGTGGAATGAGCAGTTCTTC. Protein: CASSFAGWNEQFF.

The V gene is TRBV9, the J gene TRBJ1-4; D unclear. CDR1 and CDR2 from the germline V gene are SGDLS and YYNGEE. The CDR3 runs 15 residues. V was trimmed by 0 bases and J by 4 bases, leaving 10 bases between them. CDR3 coding DNA: TGTGCCAGCAGCGTAGGGCAGCTGAATAATGAAAAACTGTTTTTT. Its translation is CASSVGQLNNEKLFF.

This clonotype was seen only a few times. The genes are TRBV12-3 or TRBV12-4 and TRBJ2-7; 12 positions match TRBD1. With V trimmed by 4 bases and J by 5 bases, 3 bases remained unmatched. This CDR3 is built from 14 residues. The CDR3 reads CASSSGTGGDEQYV. Written as DNA, the CDR3 is TGTGCCAGCAGTTCGGGGACAGGGGGCGACGAGCAGTACGTC.

This chain uses TRBV7-9 with TRBJ2-7; tentative D call: TRBD1 (6 bases). V was cut by 5 bases and J by 6 bases, with 14 bases left in between. From germline, CDR1 is SEHNR and CDR2 FQNEAQ (reference sequence). The CDR3 length is 13 residues. The CDR3: CASSPSGHAEQYV. CDR3 nucleotide sequence: TGTGCCAGCAGCCCCTCGGGACACGCCGAGCAGTACGTC.

The genes are TRBV4-1 and TRBJ2-7; 7 bases fit TRBD1. Germline V CDR1 and CDR2: MGHRA, YSYEKL. Unmatched junction bases numbered 13, after V lost 3 bases and J lost 2 bases. The CDR3 runs to 17 residues. The CDR3 region has the DNA TGCGCCAGCAGCCACCCCCCTGACAGGGTGGCCCCCTACGAGCAGTACTTC. It encodes CASSHPPDRVAPYEQYF.

This clonotype was recorded a few times. The rearrangement links TRBV3-1 to TRBJ2-3; 10 nucleotides line up with TRBD2. The CDR3 covers 17 residues. The junction had 10 bases not matched to a gene; V was cut back by 3 bases and J by 4 bases. Germline CDR1 LGHDT, CDR2 YNNKEL (reference sequence). In nucleotides, the CDR3 is TGTGCCAGCAGCCACGGAATTAGCGGGGGGCCCGCAGATACGCAGTATTTT. Translated, it gives CASSHGISGGPADTQYF.

The chain links TRBV9 to TRBJ2-3; 8 bases are a match to TRBD2. The CDR3 is 15 residues long. Germline-derived CDR1 and CDR2 are SGDLS and YYNGEE. The trim removed 5 bases at V and 2 bases at J, leaving 7 bases unmatched. The CDR3 region has the DNA TGTGCCAGCAGTCCCGGGGGGGTGGCCACAGATACGCAGTATTTT. It specifies CASSPGGVATDTQYF.

This clonotype showed up just a few times. The chain couples TRBV5-1 to TRBJ2-1; tentative D call: TRBD1 (5 bases). Germline CDR1 reads SGHRS; CDR2 reads YFSETQ. The length of the CDR3 is 15 residues. V dropped 1 base and J dropped 9 bases, with 17 bases sitting between them. In nucleotides, the CDR3 is TGCGCCAGCAGCTTGTATGGCAGGGCCGTAGGTGAGCAGTTCTTC. This gives the protein CASSLYGRAVGEQFF.

A few counts support this clonotype. The chain has TRBV10-3 and TRBJ1-1; D not certain. This CDR3 region has 15 residues. Trimming removed 2 bases from V and 0 bases from J, with 10 bases in between. Germline V gene sequence: CDR1 ENHRY, CDR2 SYGVKD. Here the CDR3 reads CAISEGYNLNTEAFF. The CDR3, as DNA: TGTGCCATCAGTGAGGGATACAATTTGAACACTGAAGCTTTCTTT.

This clonotype has a handful of counts. The gene calls are TRBV7-2 and TRBJ2-1; TRBD2 matches at 10 bases. The CDR3 has 17 residues. V shed 1 base, J shed 6 bases, and the junction held 9 bases outside the gene matches. Germline loops: CDR1 SGHTA, CDR2 FQGNSA. The CDR3 bases are TGTGCCAGCAGCTTAGAGGGTAGCGGGGGGCCCTTCAATGAGCAGTTCTTC. The encoded protein is CASSLEGSGGPFNEQFF.

The chain employs TRBV20-1 and TRBJ2-5; no definite D call. Germline loops: CDR1 DFQATT, CDR2 SNEGSKA (reference sequence). This CDR3 spans 12 amino acids. Trimming removed 3 bases at V and 1 base at J, with 6 bases between. The CDR3 DNA sequence: TGCAGTGCTAGTCTGACCCAAGAGACCCAGTACTTC. Protein product: CSASLTQETQYF.

The rearrangement uses TRBV27 and TRBJ1-2; D perhaps matches TRBD1 (6 bases). Trimming took off 4 bases at V and 6 bases at J, with 18 bases between the two ends. The germline V gene has CDR1 MNHEY and CDR2 SMNVEV (reference sequence). The length of the CDR3 is 15 residues. CDR3 amino acids: CASSWGGAARDGYTF. The DNA of the CDR3 is TGTGCCAGCAGTTGGGGGGGGGCCGCAAGGGATGGCTACACCTTC.